The 10 T cell receptor beta chains presented below share a single source sample, sequenced in a study of T cells after yellow fever vaccination. TCRdb reanalysed the 5' RACE reads using MiXCR and keeps one entry per CDR3 protein. The sample records 300,000 to 400,000 distinct CDR3 sequences, under 15% being singletons. This specimen was CD4+ T cells sorted from PBMCs, taken 15 days after the yellow fever booster vaccination. Receptors were obtained from a man aged 18 to 30 who received the YFV17D yellow fever vaccine.

The CDR3 loop is CSVRGQKETQYF. CDR3 coding DNA: TGCAGCGTGAGGGGACAGAAGGAGACCCAGTACTTC. The chain joins TRBV29-1 to TRBJ2-5; TRBD1 matches at 7 bases. Per germline, CDR1 SQVTM and CDR2 ANQGSEA. This CDR3 comprises 12 residues. Trimming at V came to 6 bases and at J to 5 bases, leaving 6 bases not matched to a gene.

The V call is TRBV7-8, the J call TRBJ2-5, with no clear D. CDR3 length: 16 residues. With 1 base removed from V and 5 bases from J, the gap between germline ends came to 17 bases. CDR1 is SGHVS, CDR2 FQNEAQ, per germline. The CDR3 protein is CASSLEFVRPWETQYF. The CDR3 bases are TGTGCCAGCAGCTTAGAGTTTGTGAGGCCTTGGGAGACCCAGTACTTC.

The chain employs TRBV7-2 and TRBJ1-6, with TRBD1 identical over 7 bases. The CDR3 extends over 15 amino acids. V shed 4 bases, J shed 0 bases, and the junction held 0 bases outside the gene matches. Germline CDR1 and CDR2: SGHTA and FQGNSA. CDR3 sequence: CASSSGGSYNSPLHF. In DNA, the CDR3 is TGTGCCAGCAGCTCAGGGGGCTCCTATAATTCACCCCTCCACTTT. The full variable domain, with the rest looked up from reference TRBV7-2 and TRBJ1-6, is GAGVSQSPSNKVTEKGKDVELRCDPISGHTALYWYRQSLGQGLEFLIYFQGNSAPDKSGLPSDRFSAERTGGSVSTLTIQRTQQEDSAVYLCASSSGGSYNSPLHFGNGTRLTVT.

This clonotype has at least ten counts. The chain uses TRBV5-1 and TRBJ2-7; D not certain. Trimming removed 0 bases at V and 5 bases at J, with 9 bases between. From germline, CDR1 is SGHRS and CDR2 YFSETQ. This CDR3 spans 13 amino acids. The CDR3 nucleotides read TGCGCCAGCAGCTTGGACTGGTCGGACGAGCAGTACTTC. Amino acid sequence: CASSLDWSDEQYF. Filled out from reference TRBV5-1 and TRBJ2-7, the complete variable domain reads KAGVTQTPRYLIKTRGQQVTLSCSPISGHRSVSWYQQTPGQGLQFLFEYFSETQRNKGNFPGRFSGRQFSNSRSEMNVSTLELGDSALYLCASSLDWSDEQYFGPGTRLTVT.

The rearrangement links TRBV19 to TRBJ1-5; D remains ambiguous. Trimming took 5 bases from V and 4 from J, leaving 15 bases between them. In germline, CDR1 is LNHDA, CDR2 SQIVND (reference sequence). The CDR3 covers 15 residues. Here the CDR3 reads CASSSPGRRNQPQHF. The CDR3 DNA follows: TGTGCCAGTAGTTCTCCCGGCAGGAGAAATCAGCCCCAGCATTTT.

Details on this clonotype: A read error is possible here, since a much larger clone lies one base away. This chain links TRBV21-1 with TRBJ2-7. TRBV21-1 is a pseudogene. The CDR3 has 8 amino acids. CDR3 DNA sequence: TGTGCCAGCAACGAGCAGTACGTC. This sequence encodes CASNEQYV.

This clonotype showed up just a few times. The chain has TRBV12-3 or TRBV12-4 and TRBJ1-2; the D gene is possibly TRBD1 (5 bases). The V end was cut by 1 base, the J end by 9 bases, with 12 bases between. CDR3 length: 13 residues. The CDR3 DNA reads TGTGCCAGCAGTTTAGTCAGGGAGGGTCGCTACACCTTC. Its protein is CASSLVREGRYTF.

This clonotype was counted between two and nine times. V usage is TRBV19 and J usage is TRBJ1-2; D not certain. This CDR3 comprises 12 residues. Germline CDR1 and CDR2: LNHDA and SQIVND (reference sequence). Deletions cut 3 bases from V and 4 bases from J, with 6 bases between. The CDR3 DNA reads as TGTGCCAGTAGTATTGACACCTATGGCTACACCTTC. Amino acid sequence: CASSIDTYGYTF.

The table lists this clonotype with many counts. The chain joins TRBV7-2 to TRBJ2-3; the D gene is possibly TRBD2 (6 bases). Germline V gives CDR1 SGHTA, CDR2 FQGNSA. The V gene lost 2 bases and the J gene lost 2 bases, with 17 bases spanning the gap. This CDR3 is built from 17 residues. The CDR3 DNA is TGTGCCAGCAGCTTACGATCAGGACGGGGGTACACAGATACGCAGTATTTT. As protein: CASSLRSGRGYTDTQYF.

This clonotype was recorded at least ten times. The chain combines TRBV10-3 with TRBJ2-5, with D possibly matching TRBD2 (6 bases). Germline-derived CDR1 and CDR2 are ENHRY and SYGVKD. The CDR3 is 16 amino acids. The V and J ends lost 5 bases and 4 bases respectively, with 20 bases between them. Here the CDR3 reads CAISSLTGLPSETQYF. The CDR3 DNA reads as TGTGCCATCAGTTCCCTCACGGGACTCCCGTCAGAGACCCAGTACTTC.